This T cell receptor beta chain is drawn from a study of blood T cell repertoires in COVID-19. As originally analysed: For nucleated cells, counts were estimated from reference gene primer amplification. Assay: immunoSEQ multiplex PCR; the TCRdb copy retains only in-frame clones and omits some. V and J calls and clone size come straight from that table; D and trimming were deduced from the DNA. Of 60,000 to 65,000 clones in the sample, more than 75% were seen once. V lost 6 bases and J lost 4; bases outside the gene matches: 13. The CDR3 loop spans 16 amino acids. Germline lookup yields CDR1 LNHDA and CDR2 SQIVND (reference sequence).

The sequence was obtained from a man between 60 and 70 years old with COVID-19, enrolled during active disease. Material: peripheral blood. The chain links TRBV19 to TRBJ2-3; 7 bases align to TRBD2. The CDR3 is CASSPWGGRESDTQYF. The DNA for the CDR3 is TGTGCCAGTAGCCCCTGGGGAGGGAGAGAATCAGATACGCAGTATTTT.